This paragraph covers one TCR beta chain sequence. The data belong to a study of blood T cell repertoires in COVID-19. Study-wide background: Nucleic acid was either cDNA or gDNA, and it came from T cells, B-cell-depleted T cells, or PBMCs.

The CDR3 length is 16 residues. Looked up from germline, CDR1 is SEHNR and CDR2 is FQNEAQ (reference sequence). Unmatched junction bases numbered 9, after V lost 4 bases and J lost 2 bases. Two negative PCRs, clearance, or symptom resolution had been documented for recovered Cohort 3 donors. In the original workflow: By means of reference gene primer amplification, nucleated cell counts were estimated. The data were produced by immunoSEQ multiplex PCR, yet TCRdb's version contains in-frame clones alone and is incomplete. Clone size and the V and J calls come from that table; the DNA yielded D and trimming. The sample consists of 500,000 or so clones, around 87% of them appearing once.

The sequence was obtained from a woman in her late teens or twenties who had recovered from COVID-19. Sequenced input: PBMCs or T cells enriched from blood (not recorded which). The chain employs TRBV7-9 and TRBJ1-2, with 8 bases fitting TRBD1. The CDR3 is CASSSGQGHTNYGYTF. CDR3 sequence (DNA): TGTGCCAGCAGCTCAGGACAGGGCCACACGAACTATGGCTACACCTTC.